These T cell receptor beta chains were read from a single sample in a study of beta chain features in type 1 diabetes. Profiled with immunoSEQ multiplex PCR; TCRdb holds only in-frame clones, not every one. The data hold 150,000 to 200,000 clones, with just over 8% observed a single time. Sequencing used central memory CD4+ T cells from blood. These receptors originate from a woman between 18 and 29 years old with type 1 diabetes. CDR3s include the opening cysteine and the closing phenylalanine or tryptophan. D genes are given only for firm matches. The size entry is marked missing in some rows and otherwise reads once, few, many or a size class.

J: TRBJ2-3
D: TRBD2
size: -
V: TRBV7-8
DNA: TGTGCCAGCAATCCTACTAGCGGGGGGCGCACAGATACGCAGTATTTT
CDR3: CASNPTSGGRTDTQYF

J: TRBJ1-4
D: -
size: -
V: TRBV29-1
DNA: TGCAGCGTTGTCACGGGGGGGAGTAGAAAACTGTTTTTT
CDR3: CSVVTGGSRKLFF

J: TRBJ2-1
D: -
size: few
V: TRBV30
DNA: TGTGCCTGGAGTCGGACTGGAAATGAGCAGTTCTTC
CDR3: CAWSRTGNEQFF

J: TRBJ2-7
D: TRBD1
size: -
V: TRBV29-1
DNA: TGCAGCGTCCGTCGGGACAGGGACCACGAGCAGTACTTC
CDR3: CSVRRDRDHEQYF

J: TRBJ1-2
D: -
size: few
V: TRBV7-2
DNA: TGTGCCAGCAGCTTAGTCGAGCCGCCTAGAGGCTACACCTTC
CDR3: CASSLVEPPRGYTF

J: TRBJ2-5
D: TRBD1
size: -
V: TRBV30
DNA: TGTGCCTGGAGCGAAGACAGGGTGGAGACCCAGTACTTC
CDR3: CAWSEDRVETQYF

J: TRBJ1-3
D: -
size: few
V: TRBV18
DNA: TGTGCCAGCTCACCTCCTCATCAGGGCTCTGGAAACACCATATATTTT
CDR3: CASSPPHQGSGNTIYF

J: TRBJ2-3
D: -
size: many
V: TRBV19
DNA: TGTGCCAGTAGATCGTCCGCAGATACGCAGTATTTT
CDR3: CASRSSADTQYF

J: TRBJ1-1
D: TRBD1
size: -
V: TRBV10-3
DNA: TGTGCCATTTCGCAGGGGGCCACTGAAGCTTTCTTT
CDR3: CAISQGATEAFF

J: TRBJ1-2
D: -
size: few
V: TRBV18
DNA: TGTGCCAGCTCACCACGGGCCAGCCAAAGCTATGGCTACACCTTC
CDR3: CASSPRASQSYGYTF

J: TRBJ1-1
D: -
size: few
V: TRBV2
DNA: TGTGCCAGCAGCCCTCTCTCGGAGGCTTTCTTT
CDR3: CASSPLSEAFF

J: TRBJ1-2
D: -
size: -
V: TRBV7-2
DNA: TGTGCCAGCAGCTTAGATCAGGGGCTGGTCTATGGCTACACCTTC
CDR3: CASSLDQGLVYGYTF

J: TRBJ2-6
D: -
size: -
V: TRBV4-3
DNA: TGCGCCAGCAGCCAAGATCCGGGGTACTCTGGGGCCAACGTCCTGACTTTC
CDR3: CASSQDPGYSGANVLTF

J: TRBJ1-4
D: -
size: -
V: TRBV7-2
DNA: TGTGCCAGCAGCTTATTGGGGGGGGGCTTTAATGAAAAACTGTTTTTT
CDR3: CASSLLGGGFNEKLFF

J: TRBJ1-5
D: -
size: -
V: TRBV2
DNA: TGTGCCAGCAGCCTCGGGTTGACCCAGCCCCAGCATTTT
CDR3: CASSLGLTQPQHF

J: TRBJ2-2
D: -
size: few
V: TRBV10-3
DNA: TGTGCCATCAGTGAAGATCCGGGGAGAGGGGAGCTGTTTTTT
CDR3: CAISEDPGRGELFF

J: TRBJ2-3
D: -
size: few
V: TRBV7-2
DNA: TGTGCCAGCAGCCCGCGTTCTGATACGCAGTATTTT
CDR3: CASSPRSDTQYF

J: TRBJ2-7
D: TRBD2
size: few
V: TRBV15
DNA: TGTGCCACCAGCAGGCCGGGACTAGCGGACGAGCAGTACTTC
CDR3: CATSRPGLADEQYF

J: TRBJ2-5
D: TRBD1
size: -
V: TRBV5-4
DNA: TGTGCCAGCAGCTGGGACAGGGGTGAGACCCAGTACTTC
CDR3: CASSWDRGETQYF

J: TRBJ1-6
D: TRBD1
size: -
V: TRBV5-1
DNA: TGCGCCAGCAGCTTGGTTGGGGCGGGGACAGGGAGTTCACCCCTCCACTTT
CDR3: CASSLVGAGTGSSPLHF

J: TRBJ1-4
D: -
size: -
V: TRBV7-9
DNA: TGTGCCAGCATCCTTTCGGGAGCAACTAATGAAAAACTGTTTTTT
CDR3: CASILSGATNEKLFF

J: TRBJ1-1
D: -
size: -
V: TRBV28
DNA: TGTGCCAGCAGTTTTACACAGGGTACCACTGAAGCTTTCTTT
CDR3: CASSFTQGTTEAFF

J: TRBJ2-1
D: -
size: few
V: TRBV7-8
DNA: TGTGCCAGCACCGTATCTTGGCAGGGGTGGAATAATGAGCAGTTCTTC
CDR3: CASTVSWQGWNNEQFF

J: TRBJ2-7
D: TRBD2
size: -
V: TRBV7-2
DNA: TGTGCCAGCAGCTTAGGGCTAGCGGGGGGAGAGCAGTACTTC
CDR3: CASSLGLAGGEQYF

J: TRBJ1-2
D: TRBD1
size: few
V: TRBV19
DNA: TGTGCCAGTCGGCAGGGGGACTATGGCTACACCTTC
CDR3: CASRQGDYGYTF

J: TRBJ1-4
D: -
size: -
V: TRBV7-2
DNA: TGTGCCAGCAGCCGGACAGCTGCTAATGAAAAACTGTTTTTT
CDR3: CASSRTAANEKLFF

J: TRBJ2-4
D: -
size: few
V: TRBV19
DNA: TGTGCCGGCGGGCGGTGGACGTTTTGGGACATCAAGGGCATTCAGTACTTC
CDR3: CAGGRWTFWDIKGIQYF

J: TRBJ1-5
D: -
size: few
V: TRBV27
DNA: TGTGCCAGCAGTTTTGGAGCCCGGGGCAATCAGCCCCAGCATTTT
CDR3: CASSFGARGNQPQHF

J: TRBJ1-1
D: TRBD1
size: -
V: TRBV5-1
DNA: TGCGCCAGCAAAGACACAGGGGGTACTGAAGCTTTCTTT
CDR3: CASKDTGGTEAFF

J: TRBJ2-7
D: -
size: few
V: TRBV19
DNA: TGTGCCAGTAGTATCCACCAGGATTACGAGCAGTACTTC
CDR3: CASSIHQDYEQYF

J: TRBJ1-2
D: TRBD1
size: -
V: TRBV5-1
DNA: TGCGCCAGCAGCGGTGGACAGGGGCAACATGGCTACACCTTC
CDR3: CASSGGQGQHGYTF

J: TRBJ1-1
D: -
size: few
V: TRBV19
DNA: TGTGCCAGTAGTATAGATCGGGGGAACACTGAAGCTTTCTTT
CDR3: CASSIDRGNTEAFF

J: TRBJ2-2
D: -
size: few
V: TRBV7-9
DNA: TGTGCCAGCAGCTTAGGGAGGCAAACCGGGGAGCTGTTTTTT
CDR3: CASSLGRQTGELFF

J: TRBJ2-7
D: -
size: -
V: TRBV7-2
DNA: TGTGCCAGCAGCTCGGGACTTGACGAGCAGTACTTC
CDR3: CASSSGLDEQYF

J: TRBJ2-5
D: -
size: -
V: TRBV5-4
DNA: TGTGCCAGCAGCCAATCGGAGCAGGGAGAGACCCAGTACTTC
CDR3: CASSQSEQGETQYF

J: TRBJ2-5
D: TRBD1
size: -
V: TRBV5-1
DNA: TGCGCCAGCAGCAGACAGGGGACCCTACAAGAGACCCAGTACTTC
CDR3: CASSRQGTLQETQYF

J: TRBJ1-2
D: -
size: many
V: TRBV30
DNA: TGTGCCTGGGACCTCCAGGGTTTAGGCTACACCTTC
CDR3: CAWDLQGLGYTF

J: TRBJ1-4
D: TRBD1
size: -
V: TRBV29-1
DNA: TGCAGCGTCGGACAGGGGGCGGGGGAAAAACTGTTTTTT
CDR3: CSVGQGAGEKLFF

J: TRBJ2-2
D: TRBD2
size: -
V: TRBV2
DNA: TGTGCCAGCAGAGCGGGGGGTACGAACACCGGGGAGCTGTTTTTT
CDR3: CASRAGGTNTGELFF

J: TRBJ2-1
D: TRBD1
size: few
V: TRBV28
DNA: TGTGCCAGCAGTTTATTGACAGGGGGGTACAATGAGCAGTTCTTC
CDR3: CASSLLTGGYNEQFF

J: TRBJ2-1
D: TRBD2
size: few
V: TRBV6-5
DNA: TGTGCCAGCAGTTACTCGGGTAGCGGGGGGGCGTATGAGCAGTTCTTC
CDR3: CASSYSGSGGAYEQFF

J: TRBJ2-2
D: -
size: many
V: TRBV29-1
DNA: TGCAGCGTTGCGGCCGGGAGCGCCGGGGAGCTGTTTTTT
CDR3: CSVAAGSAGELFF

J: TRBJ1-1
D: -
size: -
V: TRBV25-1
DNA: TGTGCCAGCAGTGAATATAAGAGAACTGAAGCTTTCTTT
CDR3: CASSEYKRTEAFF

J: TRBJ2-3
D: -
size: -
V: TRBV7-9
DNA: TGTGCCAGCAGCGCTAGATCAAGCGGCACAGATACGCAGTATTTT
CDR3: CASSARSSGTDTQYF

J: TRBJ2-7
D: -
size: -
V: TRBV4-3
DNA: TGCGCCAGCAGCCAAGATTCATTCGGCTACGAGCAGTACTTC
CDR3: CASSQDSFGYEQYF

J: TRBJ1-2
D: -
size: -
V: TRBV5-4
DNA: TGTGCCACCACCAAAACAGTCAGCTATGGCTACACCTTC
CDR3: CATTKTVSYGYTF

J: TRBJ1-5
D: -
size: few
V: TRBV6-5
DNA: TGTGCCAGCAGTTACTCGGGGCCGGACACAGAGCCCCAGCATTTT
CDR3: CASSYSGPDTEPQHF

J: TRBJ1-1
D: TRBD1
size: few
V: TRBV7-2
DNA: TGTGCCAGCAGCTTGACAGGGGTTTTCACTGAAGCTTTCTTT
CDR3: CASSLTGVFTEAFF

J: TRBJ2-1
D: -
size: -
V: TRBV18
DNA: TGTGCCAGCTCACGTAGCGGTTACAATGAGCAGTTCTTC
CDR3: CASSRSGYNEQFF

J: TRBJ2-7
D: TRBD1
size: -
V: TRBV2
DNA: TGTGCCAGCAGCGGGACAGAAAGGGTCCAGTACTTC
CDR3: CASSGTERVQYF

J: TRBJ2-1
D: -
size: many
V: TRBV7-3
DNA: TGTGCCAGCAGACGTACTAGCTTCACTGGCGATGAGCAGTTCTTC
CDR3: CASRRTSFTGDEQFF

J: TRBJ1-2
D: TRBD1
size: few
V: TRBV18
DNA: TGTGCCAGCTCCCCCGGGACAGTATTTGGCTACACCTTC
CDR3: CASSPGTVFGYTF